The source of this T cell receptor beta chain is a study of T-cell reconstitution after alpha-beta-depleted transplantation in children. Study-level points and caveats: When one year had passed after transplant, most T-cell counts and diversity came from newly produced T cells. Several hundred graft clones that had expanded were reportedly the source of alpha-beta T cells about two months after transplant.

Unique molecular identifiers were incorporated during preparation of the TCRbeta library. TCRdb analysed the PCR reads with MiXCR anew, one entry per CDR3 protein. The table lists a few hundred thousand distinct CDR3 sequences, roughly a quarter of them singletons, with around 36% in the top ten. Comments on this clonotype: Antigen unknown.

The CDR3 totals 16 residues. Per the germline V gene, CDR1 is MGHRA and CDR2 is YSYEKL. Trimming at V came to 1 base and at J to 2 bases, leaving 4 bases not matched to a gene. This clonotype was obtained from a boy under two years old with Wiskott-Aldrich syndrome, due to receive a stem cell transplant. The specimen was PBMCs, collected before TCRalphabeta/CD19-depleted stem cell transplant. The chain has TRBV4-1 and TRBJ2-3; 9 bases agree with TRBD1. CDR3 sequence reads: CASSQAGTGPTDTQYF. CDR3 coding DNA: TGCGCCAGCAGCCAAGCCGGGACAGGGCCCACAGATACGCAGTATTTT.